This T cell receptor (beta chain) was sequenced for a study of blood T cell repertoires in COVID-19. Per the authors' pipeline: Reference gene primer amplification yielded estimated nucleated cell counts. Data came from immunoSEQ multiplex PCR; TCRdb stores just in-frame clones and leaves some out. V, J and clone size are those of that table, while D and trimming were read from the DNA. Here the sample spans some 150,000 clones, 85% to 90% being singletons. The J segment lost 4 bases and the V segment lost 3 bases, leaving 7 bases of the junction unmatched. Germline-derived CDR1 and CDR2 are MNHEY and SVGAGI. This CDR3 has 15 amino acids.

This TCR was sampled from a woman in her forties with acute or convalescent COVID-19. The material sequenced was peripheral blood. The chain has TRBV6-5 and TRBJ1-2; 8 bases fit TRBD1. The CDR3 spells CASSYGDRGLYGYTF. The CDR3, as DNA: TGTGCCAGCAGTTATGGAGACAGGGGTCTCTATGGCTACACCTTC.